This paragraph covers one TCR beta chain sequence. This specimen comes from a study of cytomegalovirus exposure and HLA in healthy donors. V dropped 2 bases and J dropped 0 bases, with 16 bases sitting between them. CDR3 length equals 18 residues. Germline CDR1 and CDR2: MDHEN and SYDVKM. 60 Vbeta and 13 Jbeta primers were used in PCR. TCRdb's copy holds only in-frame clones and misses some; the assay was immunoSEQ multiplex PCR. In the table there are under 150,000 clones, approximately 80% of which are singletons. The TCR sequence derives from a woman aged 40-49 years in good health and CMV-seronegative. The sample was PBMCs. The chain combines TRBV28 with TRBJ1-4; D unresolved. CDR3 sequence (DNA): TGTGCCAGCAGTTTACCGGGGAGGGCCGTTGCAACTAATGAAAAACTGTTTTTT. The encoded protein is CASSLPGRAVATNEKLFF.